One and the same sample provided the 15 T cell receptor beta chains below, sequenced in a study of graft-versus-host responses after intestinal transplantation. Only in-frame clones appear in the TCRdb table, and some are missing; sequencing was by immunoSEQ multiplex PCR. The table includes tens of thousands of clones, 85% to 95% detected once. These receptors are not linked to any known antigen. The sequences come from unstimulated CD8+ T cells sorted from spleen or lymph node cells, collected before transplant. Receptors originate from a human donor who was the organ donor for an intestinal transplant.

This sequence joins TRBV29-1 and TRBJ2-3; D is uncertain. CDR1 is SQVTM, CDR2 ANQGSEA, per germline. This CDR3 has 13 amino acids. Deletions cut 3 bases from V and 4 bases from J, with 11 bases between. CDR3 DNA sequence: TGCAGCGTTGAGGGTAGGGCGGCAGATACGCAGTATTTT. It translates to CSVEGRAADTQYF.

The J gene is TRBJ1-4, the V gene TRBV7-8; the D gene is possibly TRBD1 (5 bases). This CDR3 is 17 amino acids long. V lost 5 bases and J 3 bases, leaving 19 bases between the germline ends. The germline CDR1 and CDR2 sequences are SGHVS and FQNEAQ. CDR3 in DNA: TGTGCCAGCAGCGCAATTCTAGGGGACCTGGCTAATGAAAAACTGTTTTTT. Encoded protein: CASSAILGDLANEKLFF.

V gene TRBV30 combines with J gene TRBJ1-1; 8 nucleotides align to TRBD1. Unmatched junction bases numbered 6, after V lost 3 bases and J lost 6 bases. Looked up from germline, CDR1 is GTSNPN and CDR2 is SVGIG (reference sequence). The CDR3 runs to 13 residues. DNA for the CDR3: TGTGCCTGGAGCACAGGGGGGACGGCTGAAGCTTTCTTT. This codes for CAWSTGGTAEAFF.

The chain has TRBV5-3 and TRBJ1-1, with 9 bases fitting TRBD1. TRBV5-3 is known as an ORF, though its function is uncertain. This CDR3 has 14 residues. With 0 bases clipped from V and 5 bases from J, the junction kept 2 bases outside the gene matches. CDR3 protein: CARSLDRGRTEAFF. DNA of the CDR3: TGTGCCAGAAGCTTGGACAGGGGGCGGACTGAAGCTTTCTTT.

Written as DNA, the CDR3 is TGCAGCGTTGGGACAGGGGGCACAGATACGCAGTATTTT. Translation gives CSVGTGGTDTQYF. J is TRBJ2-3 and V is TRBV29-1, with TRBD1 identical over 9 bases. CDR1 SQVTM and CDR2 ANQGSEA come from the germline V gene. The length of the CDR3 is 13 residues. V lost 4 bases and J lost 1; bases outside the gene matches: 0.

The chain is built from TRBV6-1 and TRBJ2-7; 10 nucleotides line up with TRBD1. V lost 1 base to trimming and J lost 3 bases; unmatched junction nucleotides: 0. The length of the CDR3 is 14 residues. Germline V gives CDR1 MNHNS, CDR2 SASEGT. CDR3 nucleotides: TGTGCCAGCAGTGAAGGGACAGGGGGCTACGAGCAGTACTTC. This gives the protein CASSEGTGGYEQYF.

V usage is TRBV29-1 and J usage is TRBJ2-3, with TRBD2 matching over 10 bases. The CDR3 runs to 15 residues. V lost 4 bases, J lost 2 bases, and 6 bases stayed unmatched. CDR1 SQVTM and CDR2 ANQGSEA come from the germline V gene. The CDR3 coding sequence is TGCAGCGTTGGGCCAAGCGGGGGGGTCACAGATACGCAGTATTTT. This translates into CSVGPSGGVTDTQYF.

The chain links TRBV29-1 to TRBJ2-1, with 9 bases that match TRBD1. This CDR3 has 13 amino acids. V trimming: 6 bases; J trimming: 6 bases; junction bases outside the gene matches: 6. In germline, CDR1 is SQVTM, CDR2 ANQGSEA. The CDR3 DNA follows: TGCAGCGTCTGGACAGGGGAGGGCAATGAGCAGTTCTTC. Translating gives CSVWTGEGNEQFF.

The CDR3 spells CASSTTSADAYEQYF. As DNA, the CDR3 is TGTGCCAGCAGCACGACTAGCGCGGACGCCTACGAGCAGTACTTC. The V gene is TRBV21-1, the J gene TRBJ2-7; the table's D call of TRBD2 was not tested on the DNA. TRBV21-1 is assigned pseudogene status. The CDR3 spans 15 residues.

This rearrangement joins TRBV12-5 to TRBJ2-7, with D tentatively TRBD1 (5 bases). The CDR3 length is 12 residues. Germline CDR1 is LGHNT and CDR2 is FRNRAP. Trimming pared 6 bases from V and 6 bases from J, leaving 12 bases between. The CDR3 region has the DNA TGTGCTAGTGGATCAGGGATGTCCGAGCAGTACTTC. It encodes CASGSGMSEQYF.

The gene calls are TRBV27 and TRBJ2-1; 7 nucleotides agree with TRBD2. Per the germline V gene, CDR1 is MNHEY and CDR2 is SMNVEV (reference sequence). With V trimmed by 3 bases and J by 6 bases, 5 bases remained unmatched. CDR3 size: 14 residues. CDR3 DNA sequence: TGTGCCAGCAGTTTGAGCGGGGCCCGCAATGAGCAGTTCTTC. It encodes CASSLSGARNEQFF.

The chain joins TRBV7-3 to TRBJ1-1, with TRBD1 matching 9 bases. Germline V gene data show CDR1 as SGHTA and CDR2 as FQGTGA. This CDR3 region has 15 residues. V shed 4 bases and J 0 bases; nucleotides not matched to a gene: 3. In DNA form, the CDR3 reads TGTGCCAGCAGCTCCACAGGGGGCGTGAACACTGAAGCTTTCTTT. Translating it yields CASSSTGGVNTEAFF.

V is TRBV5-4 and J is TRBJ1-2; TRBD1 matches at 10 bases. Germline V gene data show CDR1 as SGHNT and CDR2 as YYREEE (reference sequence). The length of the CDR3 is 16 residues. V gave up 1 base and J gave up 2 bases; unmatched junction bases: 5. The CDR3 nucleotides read TGTGCCAGCAGCTTGTCGGGACAGGGGTTAAACTATGGCTACACCTTC. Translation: CASSLSGQGLNYGYTF.

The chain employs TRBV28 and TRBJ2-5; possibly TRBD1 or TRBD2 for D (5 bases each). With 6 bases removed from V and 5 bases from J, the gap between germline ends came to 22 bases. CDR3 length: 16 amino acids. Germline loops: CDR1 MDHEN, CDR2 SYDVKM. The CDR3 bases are TGTGCCAGCAGGGGATTAGGGGCTTTCGAGCGGGAGACCCAGTACTTC. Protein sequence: CASRGLGAFERETQYF.

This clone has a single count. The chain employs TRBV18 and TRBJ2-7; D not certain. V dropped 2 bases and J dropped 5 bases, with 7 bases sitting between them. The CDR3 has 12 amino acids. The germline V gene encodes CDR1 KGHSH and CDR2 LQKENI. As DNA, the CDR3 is TGTGCCAGCTCACCAAATCGACACGAGCAGTACTTC. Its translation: CASSPNRHEQYF.